What follows are 30 T cell receptor beta chains derived from one specimen sequenced in a study of T-cell reconstitution after alpha-beta-depleted transplantation in children. TCRbeta library preparation incorporated unique molecular identifiers. TCRdb used MiXCR to reprocess the PCR reads, holding one entry per CDR3 protein. The repertoire holds about 980,000 distinct CDR3 sequences, with about 29% as singletons. Sample: PBMCs, mostly from graft donor cells, taken 360 days after TCRalphabeta/CD19-depleted stem cell transplant. The receptors stem from a boy in the first two years of life who had a stem cell transplant for SCID, so the T cells may come from the graft donor.

The table lists this clonotype with a few counts. The chain uses TRBV7-8 and TRBJ2-2, with 7 positions matching TRBD1. The V gene's germline CDR1 is SGHVS and CDR2 FQNEAQ. With V trimmed by 6 bases and J by 2 bases, 15 bases remained unmatched. The CDR3 is 18 residues long. The CDR3 here is CASSIAVRDRVNTGELFF. In DNA form, the CDR3 reads TGTGCCAGCAGTATCGCCGTAAGAGACAGGGTTAACACCGGGGAGCTGTTTTTT.

The chain uses TRBV9 and TRBJ1-2; D gene unclear. Trimming took 0 bases from V and 2 from J, leaving 14 bases between them. Per the germline V gene, CDR1 is SGDLS and CDR2 is YYNGEE. This CDR3 has 16 amino acids. In nucleotides, the CDR3 is TGTGCCAGCAGCGTAGGGCCTCTCATACGCAACTATGGCTACACCTTC. It translates to CASSVGPLIRNYGYTF.

The V call is TRBV20-1, the J call TRBJ2-1; D not certain. The CDR3 sequence is 14 residues long. In germline, CDR1 is DFQATT, CDR2 SNEGSKA (reference sequence). Trimming took off 4 bases at V and 1 base at J, with 11 bases between the two ends. Written as DNA, the CDR3 is TGCAGTGCTACGGAATTTGGTTCCTACAATGAGCAGTTCTTC. It is translated as CSATEFGSYNEQFF.

This clonotype has only a few counts. CDR3 loop: CASRGGYGQPQHF. In DNA form, the CDR3 reads TGTGCCAGCAGGGGAGGGTACGGGCAGCCCCAGCATTTT. The chain links TRBV2 to TRBJ1-5; D uncertain. Trimming took off 6 bases at V and 7 bases at J, with 13 bases between the two ends. The CDR3 spans 13 residues. Germline CDR1 reads SNHLY; CDR2 reads FYNNEI.

The chain joins TRBV28 to TRBJ2-5; D remains unclear. CDR3 length: 14 residues. V was cut by 5 bases and J by 7 bases, with 17 bases left in between. The germline CDR1 and CDR2 sequences are MDHEN and SYDVKM. The CDR3 nucleotides read TGTGCCAGCAGTCCCTTTACCCAAAGCCGGACCCAGTACTTC. Its protein is CASSPFTQSRTQYF.

The chain has TRBV7-2 and TRBJ1-2; 9 bases map to TRBD1. The CDR3 covers 15 residues. The germline gives CDR1 SGHTA, CDR2 FQGNSA. V shed 2 bases, J shed 5 bases, and the junction held 6 bases outside the gene matches. For the CDR3, the DNA is TGTGCCAGCAGCTTATTATTCGGGACAGGGTATGGCTACACCTTC. This gives the protein CASSLLFGTGYGYTF.

This sequence joins TRBV7-2 and TRBJ2-2; 8 bases map to TRBD2. The CDR3 consists of 17 residues. Germline CDR1 and CDR2: SGHTA and FQGNSA. The V gene end was trimmed by 3 bases and the J gene end by 0 bases; junction bases not matched to a gene: 6. The CDR3 loop reads CASSLGERGTNTGELFF. The CDR3 DNA sequence: TGTGCCAGCAGCTTGGGGGAGCGGGGGACGAACACCGGGGAGCTGTTTTTT.

In this sample, this clonotype turned up a few times. This rearrangement joins TRBV20-1 to TRBJ1-6; unclear D gene. The CDR3 length is 13 residues. Germline CDR1 and CDR2: DFQATT and SNEGSKA (reference sequence). V lost 4 bases and J 10 bases, leaving 14 bases between the germline ends. The CDR3 loop reads CSAMGSWESPLHF. The CDR3 coding sequence is TGCAGTGCTATGGGGTCGTGGGAATCACCCCTCCACTTT.

This clonotype was counted only a few times. This chain uses TRBV7-2 with TRBJ2-1; 15 bases are a match to TRBD2. The germline CDR1 and CDR2 sequences are SGHTA and FQGNSA. CDR3 length equals 13 residues. Trimming at V came to 5 bases and at J to 14 bases, leaving 4 bases not matched to a gene. As DNA, the CDR3 is TGTGCCAGCAGCCTGGGACTAGCGGGGGGAGAGTTCTTC. Its translation: CASSLGLAGGEFF.

This clonotype appeared a few times. The chain links TRBV6-5 to TRBJ2-2, with D perhaps matching TRBD1 (8 bases). There are 17 residues in the CDR3. Trimming left V 0 bases short and J 5 bases short, with 16 bases between. Looked up from germline, CDR1 is MNHEY and CDR2 is SVGAGI. CDR3 coding DNA: TGTGCCAGCAGTTACTCGATCAGGGGGCGGGAGACCGGGGAGCTGTTTTTT. It yields the protein CASSYSIRGRETGELFF.

The chain joins TRBV20-1 to TRBJ1-6; 8 bases match TRBD1. Germline V gene lookup returns CDR1 DFQATT and CDR2 SNEGSKA (reference sequence). The CDR3 sequence is 13 residues long. The V segment lost 6 bases and the J segment 9 bases; nucleotides outside the gene matches: 7. The CDR3 DNA follows: TGCAGTGCAGGGACAGGCTGGGGTTCACCCCTCCACTTT. Protein: CSAGTGWGSPLHF.

This clonotype was observed a handful of times. The CDR3 spells CASSLGSGTTNEKLFF. DNA for the CDR3: TGTGCCAGCAGCTTAGGATCAGGGACAACTAATGAAAAACTGTTTTTT. The rearrangement links TRBV7-6 to TRBJ1-4, with D perhaps matching TRBD1 (5 bases). The V end lost 1 base, the J end lost 0 bases, and 9 bases lay between the germline ends. Germline CDR1 reads SGHVS; CDR2 reads FNYEAQ. The CDR3 runs to 16 residues.

This clonotype was detected many times. This rearrangement joins TRBV29-1 to TRBJ1-3, with TRBD1 matching over 7 bases. The CDR3 is 14 amino acids. Germline V gene sequence: CDR1 SQVTM, CDR2 ANQGSEA. Germline trimming cut 5 bases from V and 2 bases from J; bases unmatched to any gene: 6. This CDR3 reads CSVRAGGAGNTIYF. CDR3 nucleotide sequence: TGCAGCGTTCGGGCAGGGGGAGCTGGAAACACCATATATTTT.

The rearrangement uses TRBV29-1 and TRBJ2-3, with D hard to call. Per germline, CDR1 SQVTM and CDR2 ANQGSEA. Trimming pared 4 bases from V and 0 bases from J, leaving 8 bases between. This CDR3 spans 13 amino acids. The CDR3 sequence: CSVVRASTDTQYF. CDR3 coding DNA: TGCAGCGTTGTTAGAGCTAGCACAGATACGCAGTATTTT.

The chain couples TRBV5-6 to TRBJ2-3; D possibly corresponds to TRBD1 (6 bases). Germline V lookup: CDR1 SGHDT, CDR2 YYEEEE. V was clipped by 0 bases and J by 2 bases, with 16 bases between them. The length of the CDR3 is 17 residues. CDR3 loop: CASSLAGQRSHTDTQYF. The CDR3 DNA reads as TGTGCCAGCAGCTTGGCCGGACAGCGGTCTCACACAGATACGCAGTATTTT.

This clonotype was observed a few times. The rearrangement uses TRBV10-3 and TRBJ2-1; 12 nucleotides match TRBD1. The CDR3 runs to 12 residues. CDR1 and CDR2 from the germline V gene are ENHRY and SYGVKD. The V and J ends lost 8 bases and 8 bases, in that order; junction bases with no gene match: 1. The CDR3, as DNA: TGTGCCATCGGGACAGGGGGCCATGAGCAGTTCTTC. Its protein is CAIGTGGHEQFF.

This clonotype occurred a few times. The V call is TRBV4-2, the J call TRBJ2-7, with a weak D call TRBD2 (5 bases). From germline, CDR1 is LGHNA and CDR2 YNFKEQ. The CDR3 covers 17 residues. The V gene lost 4 bases and the J gene lost 2 bases, with 21 bases spanning the gap. The CDR3 loop reads CASSREVFTGVTYEQYF. In DNA, the CDR3 is TGTGCCAGCAGCCGAGAGGTATTTACCGGGGTTACCTACGAGCAGTACTTC.

This chain links TRBV12-3 or TRBV12-4 with TRBJ1-6, with 9 bases lining up with TRBD1. V lost 5 bases to trimming and J lost 10 bases; unmatched junction nucleotides: 6. The CDR3 contains 14 residues. This CDR3 is CASSIGQGQSPLHF. The CDR3 nucleotides read TGTGCCAGCAGTATTGGACAGGGGCAATCACCCCTCCACTTT.

In its sample, this clonotype was seen a few times. CDR3 residues: CASSLSSPPDTQYF. The CDR3, as DNA: TGTGCCAGCAGCTTGTCCTCCCCCCCAGATACGCAGTATTTT. The rearrangement joins TRBV7-6 to TRBJ2-3, with unresolved D. CDR1 and CDR2 from the germline V gene are SGHVS and FNYEAQ. The germline V and J ends were trimmed by 3 bases and 4 bases, with 11 bases remaining between them. The CDR3 spans 14 residues.

V and J are TRBV18 and TRBJ2-5; D is perhaps TRBD1 or TRBD2 (5 bases each). With 2 bases removed from V and 4 bases from J, the gap between germline ends came to 14 bases. The CDR3 extends over 15 amino acids. Germline CDR1 is KGHSH and CDR2 is LQKENI. CDR3 coding DNA: TGTGCCAGCTCACCAATGGGACCCCCGGCAGAGACCCAGTACTTC. This codes for CASSPMGPPAETQYF. Drawing the rest from reference TRBV18 and TRBJ2-5, the complete variable domain is NAGVMQNPRHLVRRRGQEARLRCSPMKGHSHVYWYRQLPEEGLKFMVYLQKENIIDESGMPKERFSAEFPKEGPSILRIQQVVRGDSAAYFCASSPMGPPAETQYFGPGTRLLVL.

The V gene is TRBV5-1, the J gene TRBJ2-3; D is possibly TRBD1 (7 bases). Germline assignment: CDR1 SGHRS and CDR2 YFSETQ. Between the trimmed V and J ends, which lost 4 bases and 4 bases, there was a span of 16 bases. The CDR3 has 15 residues. CDR3 sequence (DNA): TGCGCCAGCAGCCGAAGCAGGGGGGACGCAGATACGCAGTATTTT. Protein product: CASSRSRGDADTQYF. Using reference TRBV5-1 and TRBJ2-3 for the parts outside the CDR3, the full variable domain is KAGVTQTPRYLIKTRGQQVTLSCSPISGHRSVSWYQQTPGQGLQFLFEYFSETQRNKGNFPGRFSGRQFSNSRSEMNVSTLELGDSALYLCASSRSRGDADTQYFGPGTRLTVL.

This clonotype has more than one count but fewer than ten. The chain is built from TRBV12-3 or TRBV12-4 and TRBJ2-1, with 9 bases aligning to TRBD2. The CDR3 is made up of 15 amino acids. V gave up 7 bases and J gave up 2 bases; unmatched junction bases: 6. As DNA, the CDR3 is TGTGCCAGCACCCTGGGCGGGGGGGCCTACAATGAGCAGTTCTTC. Its translation is CASTLGGGAYNEQFF.

This clonotype was detected only a few times. The chain combines TRBV12-3 or TRBV12-4 with TRBJ1-1; 7 bases line up with TRBD1. The CDR3 has 13 residues. The junction had 11 bases not matched to a gene; V was cut back by 5 bases and J by 11 bases. CDR3 nucleotides: TGTGCCAGCAGTCCGGGACAGAACCTAAGGGCTTTCTTT. Its translation is CASSPGQNLRAFF.

The chain has TRBV5-1 and TRBJ2-7; TRBD1 might be the D (6 bases). Trimming stripped 4 bases from V and 4 bases from J, with 18 bases between. Per germline, CDR1 SGHRS and CDR2 YFSETQ. The CDR3 has 15 amino acids. CDR3 in DNA: TGCGCCAGCAGCCCTGATAGCAGGGGAACTTACGAGCAGTACTTC. It yields the protein CASSPDSRGTYEQYF.

This rearrangement joins TRBV4-2 to TRBJ2-3, with TRBD2 identical over 9 bases. The V gene end was trimmed by 4 bases and the J gene end by 2 bases; junction bases not matched to a gene: 1. The CDR3 runs 14 residues. Looked up from germline, CDR1 is LGHNA and CDR2 is YNFKEQ. For the CDR3, the DNA is TGTGCCAGCAGCCGGGGACTAGCCACAGATACGCAGTATTTT. Protein: CASSRGLATDTQYF.

V and J are TRBV5-1 and TRBJ1-1; D may be TRBD1 (6 bases). The CDR3 extends over 16 amino acids. V lost 4 bases, J lost 6 bases, and 22 bases lay in between. Germline V lookup: CDR1 SGHRS, CDR2 YFSETQ. This chain's CDR3 is CASSGGARGGDPEAFF. The CDR3 nucleotides are TGCGCCAGCAGCGGGGGGGCTAGGGGAGGGGACCCTGAAGCTTTCTTT.

This clonotype was detected a few times. The chain employs TRBV9 and TRBJ2-1; TRBD1 is a possible D gene (5 bases). The CDR3 totals 13 residues. V was trimmed by 3 bases and J by 7 bases, leaving 11 bases between them. Germline loops: CDR1 SGDLS, CDR2 YYNGEE. CDR3 sequence reads: CASSGQKENEQFF. In DNA, the CDR3 is TGTGCCAGCAGCGGACAGAAGGAGAATGAGCAGTTCTTC.

In nucleotides, the CDR3 is TGTGCCAGCAGTGAACTAGCGGGGGGGAATGAGCAGTTCTTC. Amino acid sequence: CASSELAGGNEQFF. The rearrangement links TRBV2 to TRBJ2-1; 12 positions agree with TRBD2. This CDR3 region has 14 residues. With 2 bases clipped from V and 7 bases from J, the junction kept 0 bases outside the gene matches. Germline V gives CDR1 SNHLY, CDR2 FYNNEI.

The chain recombines TRBV7-8 with TRBJ2-1; D is perhaps TRBD1 or TRBD2 (5 bases each). This CDR3 has 14 amino acids. Trimming stripped 1 base from V and 4 bases from J, with 8 bases between. Germline V CDR1 and CDR2: SGHVS, FQNEAQ. The CDR3 bases are TGTGCCAGCAGCTTAGTATGGGGGTACAATGAGCAGTTCTTC. Translated: CASSLVWGYNEQFF.

In its sample, this clonotype was seen a few times. Written as DNA, the CDR3 is TGTGCCAGCAGTTTAGGATCAGGGCTGAAACTGTTTTTT. It codes for CASSLGSGLKLFF. The chain is built from TRBV27 and TRBJ1-4, with D possibly being TRBD1 (5 bases). Per germline, CDR1 MNHEY and CDR2 SMNVEV (reference sequence). V was shortened by 2 bases and J by 11 bases, with 12 bases between the two germline ends. This CDR3 has 13 amino acids.